What follows are 11 T cell receptor beta chains derived from one specimen sequenced in a study of T cells in localized non-small cell lung cancer. Repertoires were generated with immunoSEQ multiplex PCR, while TCRdb's copy carries only in-frame clones and drops some. The repertoire holds some 22,000 clones, with around 85% as singletons. The specimen was peripheral blood, collected before any cancer treatment. These TCRs come from a man aged 40 to 70 with stage I lung adenocarcinoma.

This sequence joins TRBV27 and TRBJ2-7; 8 bases fit TRBD1. The CDR3 runs to 15 residues. Germline V gene lookup returns CDR1 MNHEY and CDR2 SMNVEV (reference sequence). V dropped 6 bases and J dropped 1; count of bases not matched to a gene: 8. As DNA, the CDR3 is TGTGCCAGCAGCCGTGCAACAGGGGGATCCTACGAGCAGTACTTC. Its protein is CASSRATGGSYEQYF.

The V call is TRBV7-2, the J call TRBJ1-2; 9 bases line up with TRBD1. This CDR3 is built from 13 residues. Per the germline V gene, CDR1 is SGHTA and CDR2 is FQGNSA. The V gene end was trimmed by 5 bases and the J gene end by 4 bases; junction bases not matched to a gene: 2. The CDR3: CASSAGQGYGYTF. As DNA, the CDR3 is TGTGCCAGCAGCGCGGGACAGGGCTATGGCTACACCTTC.

The chain links TRBV7-9 to TRBJ1-4, with TRBD1 identical over 10 bases. V shed 4 bases and J 3 bases; nucleotides not matched to a gene: 5. From germline, CDR1 is SEHNR and CDR2 FQNEAQ (reference sequence). The CDR3 extends over 16 amino acids. CDR3 region: CASSYRQGAANEKLFF. In DNA, the CDR3 is TGTGCCAGCAGCTATCGACAGGGGGCGGCTAATGAAAAACTGTTTTTT.

The genes are TRBV4-3 and TRBJ1-2; 9 bases fit TRBD1. The CDR3 consists of 15 residues. The trim removed 3 bases at V and 6 bases at J, leaving 8 bases unmatched. Germline loops: CDR1 LGHNA, CDR2 YSLEER. The CDR3 is CASSQNDRGGHGYTF. The CDR3 DNA reads TGCGCCAGCAGCCAGAATGACAGGGGGGGCCATGGCTACACCTTC.

The rearrangement links TRBV7-2 to TRBJ1-2, with a tentative D call TRBD1 (5 bases). Per germline, CDR1 SGHTA and CDR2 FQGNSA. Trimming took off 1 base at V and 1 base at J, with 13 bases between the two ends. CDR3 length equals 16 residues. CDR3 DNA: TGTGCCAGCAGCTTAGGTTATGGGACCATTAACTATGGCTACACCTTC. Its translation: CASSLGYGTINYGYTF.

The chain links TRBV5-1 to TRBJ1-2; D not certain. CDR3 size: 14 residues. The germline gives CDR1 SGHRS, CDR2 YFSETQ. Deletions cut 0 bases from V and 8 bases from J, with 14 bases between. CDR3 DNA: TGCGCCAGCAGCTTGGATCGGGGAACGGGGGGCTACACCTTC. Translated, it gives CASSLDRGTGGYTF.

This chain joins TRBV28 and TRBJ1-1; 7 nucleotides align to TRBD1. Losses at the gene ends were 5 bases for V and 5 bases for J; bases not matched to a gene: 11. Germline CDR1 MDHEN, CDR2 SYDVKM. The CDR3 is made up of 15 amino acids. The CDR3 is CASSPMTGTGTEAFF. The CDR3 DNA is TGTGCCAGCAGTCCCATGACAGGGACGGGAACTGAAGCTTTCTTT.

This sequence joins TRBV28 and TRBJ2-3; 7 bases are shared with TRBD2. The germline gives CDR1 MDHEN, CDR2 SYDVKM. The CDR3 has 15 residues. V was clipped by 6 bases and J by 2 bases; unmatched bases: 8. CDR3 sequence (DNA): TGTGCCAGCAGCTTACCTAGCGGTCTCACAGATACGCAGTATTTT. Protein: CASSLPSGLTDTQYF.

The chain couples TRBV6-5 to TRBJ2-3; D is ambiguous. CDR1 and CDR2 from the germline V gene are MNHEY and SVGAGI. The CDR3 length is 13 residues. V lost 6 bases and J lost 0, with 7 bases in between. CDR3 in amino acids: CASRATSTDTQYF. CDR3 nucleotide sequence: TGTGCCAGCAGGGCAACTAGCACAGATACGCAGTATTTT.

The J gene is TRBJ1-6, the V gene TRBV30, with D possibly being TRBD1 (6 bases). Trimming pared 8 bases from V and 9 bases from J, leaving 23 bases between. Germline values: CDR1 GTSNPN, CDR2 SVGIG (reference sequence). The CDR3 length is 15 residues. CDR3 DNA: TGTGCCAGATCGGTAACAGGGATATCGGGTTCACCCCTCCACTTT. Protein sequence: CARSVTGISGSPLHF.

V usage is TRBV28 and J usage is TRBJ1-2; D remains unclear. V was trimmed by 6 bases and J by 1 base, leaving 6 bases between them. In germline, CDR1 is MDHEN, CDR2 SYDVKM. There are 12 residues in the CDR3. The CDR3 bases are TGTGCCAGCAGGCAGGTTAACTATGGCTACACCTTC. As protein: CASRQVNYGYTF.